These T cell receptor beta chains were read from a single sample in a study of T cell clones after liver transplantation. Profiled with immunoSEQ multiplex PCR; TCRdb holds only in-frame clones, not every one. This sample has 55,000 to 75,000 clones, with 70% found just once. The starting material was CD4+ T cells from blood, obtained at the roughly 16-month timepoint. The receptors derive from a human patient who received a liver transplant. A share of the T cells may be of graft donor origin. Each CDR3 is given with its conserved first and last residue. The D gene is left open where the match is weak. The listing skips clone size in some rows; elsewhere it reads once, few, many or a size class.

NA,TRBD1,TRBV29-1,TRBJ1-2,CSVEKGAGVGYGYTF,TGCAGCGTTGAAAAGGGGGCAGGGGTTGGGTATGGCTACACCTTC
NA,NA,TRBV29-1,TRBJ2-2,CSVIQGTGELFF,TGCAGCGTTATACAGGGTACCGGGGAGCTGTTTTTT
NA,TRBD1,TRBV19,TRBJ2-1,CASRLTGTGFNEQFF,TGTGCCAGTAGGTTAACCGGGACAGGGTTCAATGAGCAGTTCTTC
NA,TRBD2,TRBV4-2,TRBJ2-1,CASTETGLAGGASYNEQFF,TGTGCCAGCACCGAAACGGGACTAGCGGGAGGGGCTTCCTACAATGAGCAGTTCTTC
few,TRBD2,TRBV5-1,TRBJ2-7,CASSPGTSGFTYEQYF,TGCGCCAGCAGCCCCGGGACTAGCGGGTTCACCTACGAGCAGTACTTC
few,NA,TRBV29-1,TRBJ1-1,CSVAVGSNTEAFF,TGCAGCGTTGCGGTGGGGAGCAACACTGAAGCTTTCTTT
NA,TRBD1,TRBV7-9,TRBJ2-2,CASSNTRQGIRNTGELFF,TGTGCCAGCAGCAACACCCGACAGGGGATTAGGAACACCGGGGAGCTGTTTTTT
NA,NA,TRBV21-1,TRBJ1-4,CASSKQATNEKLFF,TGTGCCAGCAGCAAACAAGCAACTAATGAAAAACTGTTTTTT
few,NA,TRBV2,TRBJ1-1,CASSEGGHTEAFF,TGTGCCAGCAGTGAAGGGGGCCACACTGAAGCTTTCTTT
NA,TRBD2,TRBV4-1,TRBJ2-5,CASSQDRQRGGRETQYF,TGCGCCAGCAGCCAAGATCGCCAACGGGGGGGCCGGGAGACCCAGTACTTC
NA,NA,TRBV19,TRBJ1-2,CASRPPTGTGGYTF,TGTGCCAGTAGACCCCCCACAGGGACCGGTGGCTACACCTTC
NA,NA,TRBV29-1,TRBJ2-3,CSVEDSGRGRSTDTQYF,TGCAGCGTTGAAGATTCCGGCCGCGGGCGCAGCACAGATACGCAGTATTTT
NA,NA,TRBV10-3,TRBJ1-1,CATQGGAENTEAFF,TGTGCCACCCAAGGAGGGGCAGAGAACACTGAAGCTTTCTTT
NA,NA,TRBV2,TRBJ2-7,CASSGQGFSYEQYF,TGTGCCAGCAGTGGGCAGGGGTTTTCCTACGAGCAGTACTTC
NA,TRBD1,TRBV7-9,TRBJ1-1,CASSPRQGSHNTEAFF,TGTGCCAGCAGCCCCAGACAGGGGTCGCATAACACTGAAGCTTTCTTT
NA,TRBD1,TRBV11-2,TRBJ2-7,CASSRARDRDEQYF,TGTGCCAGCAGCCGGGCCCGGGACAGGGACGAGCAGTACTTC
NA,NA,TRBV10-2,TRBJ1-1,CASSERGPRTEAFF,TGCGCCAGCAGTGAAAGGGGCCCACGAACTGAAGCTTTCTTT
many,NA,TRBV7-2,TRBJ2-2,CASSLGGVTGELFF,TGTGCCAGCAGCTTAGGAGGAGTCACCGGGGAGCTGTTTTTT
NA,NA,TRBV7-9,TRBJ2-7,CASSLGAGRSYEQYF,TGTGCCAGCAGCTTAGGGGCGGGCCGCTCCTACGAGCAGTACTTC
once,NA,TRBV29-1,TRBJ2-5,CSVNSGETQYF,TGCAGCGTAAACAGCGGAGAGACCCAGTACTTC
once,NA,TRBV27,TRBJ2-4,CASSLRGEGNIQYF,TGTGCCAGCAGTTTACGGGGAGAAGGAAACATTCAGTACTTC
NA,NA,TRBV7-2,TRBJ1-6,CASSLVGQLNSPLHF,TGTGCCAGCAGCTTAGTCGGTCAGCTCAATTCACCCCTCCACTTT
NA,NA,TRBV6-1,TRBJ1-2,CASSEMPSMNYGYTF,TGTGCCAGCAGTGAAATGCCTTCCATGAACTATGGCTACACCTTC
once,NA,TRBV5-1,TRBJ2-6,CASSLGTSPSGANVLTF,TGCGCCAGCAGCTTGGGGACATCCCCTTCGGGGGCCAACGTCCTGACTTTC
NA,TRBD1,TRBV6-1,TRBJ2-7,CASRVGQGSYEQYF,TGTGCCAGCAGAGTGGGACAGGGCTCCTACGAGCAGTACTTC
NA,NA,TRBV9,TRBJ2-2,CASSEQGVGELFF,TGTGCCAGCAGTGAACAGGGCGTCGGGGAGCTGTTTTTT
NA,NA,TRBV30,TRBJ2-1,CAWSLDSYNEQFF,TGTGCCTGGAGTCTGGACTCATACAATGAGCAGTTCTTC
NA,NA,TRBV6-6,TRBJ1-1,CASSQPRGGTEAFF,TGTGCCAGCAGCCAACCGCGAGGGGGCACTGAAGCTTTCTTT
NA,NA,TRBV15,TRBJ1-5,CATSRDLQPNQPQHF,TGTGCCACCAGCAGAGATTTACAACCAAATCAGCCCCAGCATTTT
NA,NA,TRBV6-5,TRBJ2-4,CASSESGAQNIQYF,TGTGCCAGCAGCGAATCAGGGGCGCAAAACATTCAGTACTTC
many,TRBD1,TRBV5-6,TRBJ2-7,CASSFGGQGSYEQYF,TGTGCCAGCAGCTTCGGGGGACAGGGGTCCTACGAGCAGTACTTC
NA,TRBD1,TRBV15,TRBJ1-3,CATSSGQGGNTIYF,TGTGCCACCAGCAGCGGACAGGGTGGAAACACCATATATTTT
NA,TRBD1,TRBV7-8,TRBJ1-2,CASSLAKGAVGYGYTF,TGTGCCAGCAGCTTAGCAAAGGGGGCGGTGGGCTATGGCTACACCTTC
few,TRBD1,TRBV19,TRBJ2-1,CASSLDRGRNEQFF,TGTGCCAGTAGTCTCGACAGGGGCCGGAATGAGCAGTTCTTC
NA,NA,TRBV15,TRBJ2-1,CATSEGLGGSREQFF,TGTGCCACCAGCGAGGGACTTGGGGGGTCTCGTGAGCAGTTCTTC
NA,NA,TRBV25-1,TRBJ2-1,CASSLSGETQFF,TGTGCCAGCAGTCTATCCGGGGAGACCCAGTTCTTC
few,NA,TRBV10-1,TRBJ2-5,CAPPGKEETQYF,TGCGCCCCGCCAGGGAAGGAGGAGACCCAGTACTTC
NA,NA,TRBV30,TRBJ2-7,CAWLKGGTGYEQYF,TGTGCCTGGCTAAAGGGGGGAACTGGCTACGAGCAGTACTTC
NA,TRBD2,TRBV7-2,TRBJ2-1,CASSPTSGSYNEQFF,TGTGCCAGCAGCCCCACTAGCGGCTCCTACAATGAGCAGTTCTTC
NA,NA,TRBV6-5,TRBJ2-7,CASNLGHSYEQYF,TGTGCCAGCAACCTAGGACACTCCTACGAGCAGTACTTC
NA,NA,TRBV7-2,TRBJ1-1,CASSPQEINTEAFF,TGTGCCAGCAGTCCCCAGGAAATCAACACTGAAGCTTTCTTT
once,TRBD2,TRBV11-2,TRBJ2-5,CASSSPGGGGFETQYF,TGTGCCAGCAGCTCCCCTGGCGGGGGGGGCTTTGAGACCCAGTACTTC